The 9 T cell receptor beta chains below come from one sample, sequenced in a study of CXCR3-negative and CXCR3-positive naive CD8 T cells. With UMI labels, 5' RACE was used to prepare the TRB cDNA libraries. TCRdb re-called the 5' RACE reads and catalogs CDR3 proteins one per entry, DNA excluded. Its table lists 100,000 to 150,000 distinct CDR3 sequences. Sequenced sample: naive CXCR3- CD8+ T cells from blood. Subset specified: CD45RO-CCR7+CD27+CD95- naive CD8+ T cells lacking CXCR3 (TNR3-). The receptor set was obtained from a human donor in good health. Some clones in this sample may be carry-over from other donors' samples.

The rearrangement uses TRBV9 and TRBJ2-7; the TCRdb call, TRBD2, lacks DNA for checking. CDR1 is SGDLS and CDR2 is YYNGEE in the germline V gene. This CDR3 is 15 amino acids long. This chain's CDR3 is CASSVEDSGSYEQYF.

Here the CDR3 reads CASSLGPGEQYF. The chain carries TRBV11-3 and TRBJ2-7; TCRdb proposes TRBD1, but this gene call is untestable without DNA. Germline CDR1 reads SGHNT; CDR2 reads YENEEA. CDR3 length: 12 amino acids. The full variable domain, its missing parts supplied by reference TRBV11-3 and TRBJ2-7, is EAGVVQSPRYKIIEKKQPVAFWCNPISGHNTLYWYLQNLGQGPELLIRYENEEAVDDSQLPKDRFSAERLKGVDSTLKIQPAELGDSAVYLCASSLGPGEQYFGPGTRLTVT.

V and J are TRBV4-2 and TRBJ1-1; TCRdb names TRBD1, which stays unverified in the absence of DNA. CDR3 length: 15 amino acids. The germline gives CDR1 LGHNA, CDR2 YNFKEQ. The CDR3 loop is CASSQGQGLNTEAFF.

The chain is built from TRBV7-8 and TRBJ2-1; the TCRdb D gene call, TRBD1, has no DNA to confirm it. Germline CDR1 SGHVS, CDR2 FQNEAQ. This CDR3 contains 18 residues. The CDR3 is CASSLADWTVSSYNEQFF.

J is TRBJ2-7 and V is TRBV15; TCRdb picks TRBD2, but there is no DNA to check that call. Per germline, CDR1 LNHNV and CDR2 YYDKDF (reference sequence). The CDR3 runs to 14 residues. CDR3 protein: CATSRDAQRYEQYF.

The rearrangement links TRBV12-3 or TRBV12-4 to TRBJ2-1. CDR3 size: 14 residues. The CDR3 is CASSFATAYNEQFF.

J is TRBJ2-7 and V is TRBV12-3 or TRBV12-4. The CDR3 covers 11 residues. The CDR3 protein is CASSHGYEQYF.

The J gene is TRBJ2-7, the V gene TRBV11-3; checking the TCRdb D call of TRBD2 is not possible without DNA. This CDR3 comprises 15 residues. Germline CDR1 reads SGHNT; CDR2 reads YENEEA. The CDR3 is CASSLTSGTSYEQYF.

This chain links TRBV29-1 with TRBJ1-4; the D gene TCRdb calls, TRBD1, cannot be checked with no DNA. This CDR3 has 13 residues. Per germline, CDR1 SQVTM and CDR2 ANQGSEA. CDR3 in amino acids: CSVMGTGREKLFF.